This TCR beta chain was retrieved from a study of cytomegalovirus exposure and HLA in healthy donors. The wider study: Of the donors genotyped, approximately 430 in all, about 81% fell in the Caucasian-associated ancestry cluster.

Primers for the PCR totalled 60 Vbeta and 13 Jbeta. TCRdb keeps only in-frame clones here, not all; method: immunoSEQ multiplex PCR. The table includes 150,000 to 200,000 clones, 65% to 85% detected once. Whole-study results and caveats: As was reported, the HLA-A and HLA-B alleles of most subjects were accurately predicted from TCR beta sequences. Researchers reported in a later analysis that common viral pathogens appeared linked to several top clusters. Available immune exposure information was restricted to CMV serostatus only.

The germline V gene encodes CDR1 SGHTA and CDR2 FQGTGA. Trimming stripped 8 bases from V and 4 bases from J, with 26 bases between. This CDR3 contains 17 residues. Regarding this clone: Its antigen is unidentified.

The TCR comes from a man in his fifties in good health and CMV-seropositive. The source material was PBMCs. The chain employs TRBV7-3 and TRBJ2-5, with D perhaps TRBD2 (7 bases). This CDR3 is CASLQERRGGPTETQYF. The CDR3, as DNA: TGTGCCAGCCTCCAGGAGAGGAGGGGGGGACCTACAGAGACCCAGTACTTC.